The subject of this entry is one T cell receptor beta chain. This sample is drawn from a study of human T cells and chemical hapten exposure. The CDR3 has 13 amino acids. V shed 4 bases and J shed 3 bases, with 10 bases lying between them. Per germline, CDR1 SGHRS and CDR2 YFSETQ. TCRdb reanalysed the RACE reads using MiXCR and keeps one entry per CDR3 protein. In the table there are some 180,000 distinct CDR3 sequences, around 22% of which are singletons. Time point specified: patch test 1, 2 weeks after DPC sensitization. Sample treatment: therapeutic diphenylcyclopropenone sensitization with weekly scalp DPC.

The input for sequencing was whole blood, taken in connection with sensitization to the hapten diphenylcyclopropenone (DPC). This receptor was identified in a woman aged 50 to 60 with alopecia areata. Some clones in this sample may be carry-over from other donors' samples. The J gene is TRBJ1-1, the V gene TRBV5-1; D gene uncertain. The CDR3 is CASSPDIHTEAFF. As DNA, the CDR3 is TGCGCCAGCAGCCCCGACATCCACACTGAAGCTTTCTTT.